Below are 4 T cell receptor beta chains sequenced from a single sample in a study of cytomegalovirus exposure and HLA in healthy donors. PCR used 60 Vbeta primers and 13 Jbeta primers. The method was immunoSEQ multiplex PCR; TCRdb's version includes in-frame clones alone and lacks a portion of them. The table lists about 200,000 clones, about 81% of them singletons. Sequencing used PBMCs. Receptor source: a woman aged 35 to 49 in good health and CMV-seronegative.

The genes are TRBV7-3 and TRBJ2-7; 7 nucleotides line up with TRBD2. Germline CDR1 and CDR2: SGHTA and FQGTGA. The CDR3 spans 13 residues. Trimming at V came to 6 bases and at J to 0 bases, leaving 2 bases not matched to a gene. For the CDR3, the DNA is TGTGCCAGCAGTCTAGCGGCCTCCTACGAGCAGTACTTC. Encoded protein: CASSLAASYEQYF.

CDR3 bases: TGTGCCAGCAGCCCGGCAGGTTATGGCTACACCTTC. This encodes CASSPAGYGYTF. The chain recombines TRBV6-5 with TRBJ1-2; no reliable D call. Germline V gene sequence: CDR1 MNHEY, CDR2 SVGAGI. The length of the CDR3 is 12 residues. Trimming stripped 6 bases from V and 5 bases from J, with 10 bases between.

The V and J genes are TRBV27 and TRBJ2-7; D possibly corresponds to TRBD1 (6 bases). The V and J ends lost 2 bases and 3 bases respectively, with 11 bases between them. Germline V lookup: CDR1 MNHEY, CDR2 SMNVEV (reference sequence). This CDR3 comprises 14 residues. CDR3 residues: CASSLSRGNYEQYF. The CDR3 region has the DNA TGTGCCAGCAGTTTAAGCAGGGGAAACTACGAGCAGTACTTC.

A note on this clone: The junction and the germline gene differ at one end; a read error may be behind it. The chain joins TRBV2 to TRBJ2-5; TRBD2 might be the D (6 bases). CDR1 SNHLY and CDR2 FYNNEI come from the germline V gene. The CDR3 consists of 12 residues. The CDR3 protein is CASSEVAGRRDF. The CDR3 DNA follows: TGTGCCAGCAGTGAAGTGGCGGGGCGAAGGGACTTC.